One sample yielded the 16 T cell receptor beta chains listed below, sequenced in a study of regulatory T cells in long-lasting Graves disease. Combining iRepertoire HTBI primers with Arm-PCR of CDR3 regions, the authors built TCR beta libraries. TCRdb itself ran the multiplex PCR reads through MiXCR, one entry per CDR3 protein. The sample consists of a few hundred thousand distinct CDR3 sequences, about a quarter of them appearing once. Noted time point: persistent/refractory GD, antithyroid drugs over 5 years with positive TRAb. The authors made the TCR library using RNA they extracted from PBMCs. The material sequenced was peripheral blood mononuclear cells (PBMCs), taken when the disease was refractory, from a patient treated with antithyroid drugs. Receptor source: a female donor with Graves disease.

V gene TRBV27 combines with J gene TRBJ2-2; TRBD1 matches 8 bases. J lost 7 bases, V lost 4 bases, and 11 bases had no gene match. The CDR3 runs to 16 residues. Germline assignment: CDR1 MNHEY and CDR2 SMNVEV (reference sequence). The CDR3 coding sequence is TGTGCCAGCAGTTCCTCGGGACAGGTTACGATCGGGGAGCTGTTTTTT. Translating gives CASSSSGQVTIGELFF.

This chain uses TRBV5-1 with TRBJ2-7; 10 bases match TRBD2. This CDR3 spans 15 amino acids. Per germline, CDR1 SGHRS and CDR2 YFSETQ. V shed 4 bases, J shed 0 bases, and the junction held 4 bases outside the gene matches. The CDR3 DNA follows: TGCGCCAGCAGCGGACTAGCGGCCAGCTCCTACGAGCAGTACTTC. It specifies CASSGLAASSYEQYF.

This clonotype was picked up many times. An end of the junction does not agree with germline; a read error may underlie this. The V call is TRBV2, the J call TRBJ1-1; possibly TRBD1 for D (6 bases). CDR1 SNHLY and CDR2 FYNNEI come from the germline V gene. This CDR3 contains 16 residues. CDR3 nucleotides: TGTGCCAGCAGGGAAGCCGCCGGACAGTTGAACACTGAAGCTTTCTTT. Translating it yields CASREAAGQLNTEAFF.

The chain uses TRBV29-1 and TRBJ1-1; 8 bases match TRBD1. The germline V gene encodes CDR1 SQVTM and CDR2 ANQGSEA. The junction had 4 bases not matched to a gene; V was cut back by 4 bases and J by 0 bases. The CDR3 is made up of 14 amino acids. CDR3 nucleotide sequence: TGCAGCGTTGGTGGACAGGGCATGAACACTGAAGCTTTCTTT. This sequence encodes CSVGGQGMNTEAFF.

This clonotype was detected ten times or more. V usage is TRBV12-5 and J usage is TRBJ2-5; TRBD2 matches at 15 bases. With V trimmed by 2 bases and J by 1 base, 11 bases remained unmatched. This CDR3 is built from 20 residues. CDR1 is LGHNT and CDR2 is FRNRAP in the germline V gene. The CDR3 here is CASGLYGLAGGPYLQETQYF. The CDR3 DNA reads as TGTGCTAGTGGTTTGTACGGACTAGCGGGAGGGCCGTACCTCCAAGAGACCCAGTACTTC.

This clonotype occurred many times. The genes are TRBV28 and TRBJ2-7; D not resolved. Germline CDR1 is MDHEN and CDR2 is SYDVKM. The CDR3 sequence is 14 residues long. Trimming shortened V by 4 bases and J by 3 bases, and 13 bases separated the two germline ends. CDR3 in DNA: TGTGCCAGCAGTTCCACGGACGGATACTACGAGCAGTACTTC. Translating gives CASSSTDGYYEQYF.

CDR3 sequence (DNA): TGTGCCATCAGCGAAATAGGGCGAAACACTGAAGCTTTCTTT. It translates to CAISEIGRNTEAFF. The chain combines TRBV10-3 with TRBJ1-1; D is unresolved. Germline loops: CDR1 ENHRY, CDR2 SYGVKD. V was pared by 6 bases and J by 2 bases, with 13 bases between. The CDR3 contains 14 residues.

This clonotype was observed a handful of times. V usage is TRBV7-9 and J usage is TRBJ2-2; TRBD2 agrees at 8 bases. Germline V CDR1 and CDR2: SEHNR, FQNEAQ (reference sequence). The CDR3 has 20 residues. Losses at the gene ends were 4 bases for V and 6 bases for J; bases not matched to a gene: 22. The CDR3 DNA reads as TGTGCCAGCAGCTCCTCTTCACCAGCGGGAGCTTCCCACCACCCCGGGGAGCTGTTTTTT. Encoded protein: CASSSSSPAGASHHPGELFF.

This clonotype has just a few counts. The rearrangement joins TRBV20-1 to TRBJ1-6; 7 bases align to TRBD1. This CDR3 is built from 15 residues. Germline V CDR1 and CDR2: DFQATT, SNEGSKA (reference sequence). V lost 5 bases, J lost 9 bases, and 13 bases stayed unmatched. The CDR3 bases are TGCAGTGCTCCGAATCCGCAGGGGGGCAGTTCACCCCTCCACTTT. It codes for CSAPNPQGGSSPLHF.

This clonotype was recorded a few times. This chain uses TRBV2 with TRBJ1-2, with D possibly matching TRBD1 (5 bases). Germline V gene data show CDR1 as SNHLY and CDR2 as FYNNEI. This CDR3 spans 15 amino acids. Between the trimmed V and J ends, which lost 6 bases and 0 bases, there was a span of 14 bases. The CDR3, as DNA: TGTGCCAGCAGGAGACAGATAGCTTCTAACTATGGCTACACCTTC. The encoded protein is CASRRQIASNYGYTF.

This clonotype was seen ten or more times. The rearrangement joins TRBV29-1 to TRBJ2-7, with 7 bases lining up with TRBD1. The CDR3 has 13 amino acids. V shed 4 bases, J shed 2 bases, and the junction held 5 bases outside the gene matches. The germline V gene encodes CDR1 SQVTM and CDR2 ANQGSEA. The CDR3 protein is CSVVFGTAYEQYF. CDR3 nucleotides: TGCAGCGTTGTCTTTGGGACAGCCTACGAGCAGTACTTC.

Concerning this clonotype: A read error is possible here, since a much larger clone lies one base away. The chain combines TRBV6-1 with TRBJ2-7; 11 nucleotides line up with TRBD2. The CDR3 has 15 residues. Trimming removed 6 bases from V and 2 bases from J; junction bases left unmatched: 6. CDR1 and CDR2 (germline): MNHNS, SASEGT. Here the CDR3 DNA reads TGTGCCAGCAGACTAGCGGGGGAGGTTACCTACGAGCAGTACTTC. Residues: CASRLAGEVTYEQYF.

This clonotype was recorded a few times. The chain employs TRBV7-2 and TRBJ2-7; D gene uncertain. Between the trimmed V and J ends, which lost 5 bases and 9 bases, there was a span of 8 bases. This CDR3 comprises 10 residues. CDR1 and CDR2 (germline): SGHTA, FQGNSA. This CDR3 is CASSPRGQYF. CDR3 nucleotide sequence: TGTGCCAGCAGCCCGAGAGGGCAGTACTTC.

This rearrangement joins TRBV30 to TRBJ1-1; D not certain. Germline loops: CDR1 GTSNPN, CDR2 SVGIG (reference sequence). V gave up 0 bases and J gave up 7 bases, with 15 bases separating them. The CDR3 has 14 amino acids. The CDR3 region has the DNA TGTGCCTGGAGTGTAGATCTAGGGAGTAGTGAAGCTTTCTTT. Protein sequence: CAWSVDLGSSEAFF.

V gene TRBV7-9 combines with J gene TRBJ1-2; D remains unclear. The CDR3 is 14 residues long. The germline V gene encodes CDR1 SEHNR and CDR2 FQNEAQ (reference sequence). With 1 base removed from V and 4 bases from J, the gap between germline ends came to 10 bases. The CDR3 DNA is TGTGCCAGCAGCTTAGGTTGGGCAGTCTATGGCTACACCTTC. This gives the protein CASSLGWAVYGYTF.

Only a few counts were recorded for this clonotype. The rearrangement uses TRBV7-2 and TRBJ1-5; no definite D call. CDR1 and CDR2 from the germline V gene are SGHTA and FQGNSA. V shed 0 bases and J shed 4 bases, with 10 bases lying between them. The CDR3 loop spans 15 amino acids. The CDR3 nucleotides are TGTGCCAGCAGCTTAGCAACGGGGATGAATCAGCCCCAGCATTTT. It codes for CASSLATGMNQPQHF.